This T cell receptor beta chain was recorded in a study of blood T cell repertoires in COVID-19. This CDR3 has 12 amino acids. CDR1 and CDR2 (germline): MNHEY, SVGAGI. V lost 7 bases and J 7 bases, leaving 13 bases between the germline ends. The sample holds a few counts of this clone. Sequenced by immunoSEQ multiplex PCR; TCRdb stores in-frame clones only, minus some. The sample yields just over 650,000 clones, 80% to 90% seen once. This TCR was sampled from a woman under 30 with acute or convalescent COVID-19. The chain joins TRBV6-5 to TRBJ1-2, with a possible D match to TRBD1 (5 bases). The sample taken for sequencing was peripheral blood. CDR3 protein: CASTPRGGGYTF. The CDR3 DNA is TGTGCCAGCACCCCCCGCGGGGGTGGCTACACCTTC.